The 7 T cell receptor beta chains listed next were all sequenced from one sample in a study of cytomegalovirus exposure and HLA in healthy donors. 13 Jbeta primers and 60 Vbeta primers were used for the PCR. Here immunoSEQ multiplex PCR was the method, and the copy in TCRdb shows in-frame clones only, minus some. The sample has some 75,000 clones; the top ten hold approximately 5%. The sequencing input was PBMCs. Receptors originate from a man between 35 and 55 years old in good health and CMV-seronegative.

The rearrangement uses TRBV30 and TRBJ2-7; 9 bases are a match to TRBD1. Germline CDR1 reads GTSNPN; CDR2 reads SVGIG (reference sequence). The V segment lost 4 bases and the J segment 4 bases; nucleotides outside the gene matches: 2. The CDR3 totals 12 residues. CDR3 DNA: TGTGCCTGGAACAGGGGGCAGTACGAGCAGTACTTC. Its translation is CAWNRGQYEQYF.

On this clone itself: Compared with germline, one end of the junction differs, possibly owing to a read error. The sample holds other DNA sequences that translate to the same CDR3. As DNA, the CDR3 is TGCGCCAGCAGCATAGGGCCGGGATCGGTCACTGAAGCGTTCTTT. Protein: CASSIGPGSVTEAFF. V and J are TRBV5-1 and TRBJ1-1; no definite D call. Per the germline V gene, CDR1 is SGHRS and CDR2 is YFSETQ. The CDR3 is 15 residues long.

The V gene is TRBV28, the J gene TRBJ2-3; 11 bases map to TRBD1. V shed 4 bases and J 5 bases; nucleotides not matched to a gene: 14. Germline CDR1 is MDHEN and CDR2 is SYDVKM. CDR3 length equals 18 residues. CDR3 residues: CASSSHVFGQGAGDTQYF. CDR3 DNA: TGTGCCAGCAGTTCCCATGTCTTCGGACAGGGGGCGGGAGATACGCAGTATTTT.

The gene calls are TRBV30 and TRBJ2-1; D not resolved. V lost 0 bases to trimming and J lost 4 bases, with 13 bases between them. CDR3 size: 15 residues. Germline CDR1 and CDR2: GTSNPN and SVGIG (reference sequence). As DNA, the CDR3 is TGTGCCTGGAGTGTACTCGGTATAGAGTACAATGAGCAGTTCTTC. This gives the protein CAWSVLGIEYNEQFF.

V gene TRBV4-3 combines with J gene TRBJ2-7; 9 bases map to TRBD1. Trimming removed 4 bases from V and 3 bases from J; junction bases left unmatched: 7. There are 15 residues in the CDR3. The germline V gene encodes CDR1 LGHNA and CDR2 YSLEER. CDR3 loop: CASSRRTGDNYEQYF. The CDR3 DNA sequence: TGCGCCAGCAGCCGCAGGACAGGGGACAACTACGAGCAGTACTTC.

This sequence joins TRBV15 and TRBJ2-7; D is uncertain. This CDR3 comprises 15 residues. Germline CDR1 and CDR2: LNHNV and YYDKDF (reference sequence). Trimming pared 1 base from V and 0 bases from J, leaving 10 bases between. The CDR3 DNA is TGTGCCACCAGCAGAGGTAAACAGAGCTCCTACGAGCAGTACTTC. It yields the protein CATSRGKQSSYEQYF.

This chain uses TRBV4-3 with TRBJ1-2, with 7 bases that match TRBD1. Germline V gene sequence: CDR1 LGHNA, CDR2 YSLEER. The junction had 5 bases not matched to a gene; V was cut back by 3 bases and J by 7 bases. The CDR3 length is 13 residues. The CDR3 reads CASSHTGAGGYTF. The CDR3 DNA sequence: TGCGCCAGCAGCCACACAGGGGCTGGTGGCTACACCTTC.